These T cell receptor beta chains were read from a single sample in a study of T-cell reconstitution after alpha-beta-depleted transplantation in children. TCRdb processed the PCR reads anew with MiXCR; each CDR3 protein has one entry. The sample carries over 400,000 distinct CDR3 sequences, about 12% recorded once. This material consisted of PBMCs from the stem cell graft donor, taken from the stem cell graft. The receptor set was obtained from a human donor who donated a stem cell graft to a child with combined immunodeficiency. Both conserved end residues are part of each CDR3. D genes are given only for firm matches. The size field is filled for only some rows; it gives once, few, many or a size class.

v_gene: TRBV6-2/TRBV6-3
d_gene: TRBD1
j_gene: TRBJ2-7
abundance: few
CDR3nt: TGTGCCAGCAGACATCCGGGACAGGGATACTACGAGCAGTACTTC
CDR3aa: CASRHPGQGYYEQYF

v_gene: TRBV6-2/TRBV6-3
d_gene: -
j_gene: TRBJ2-7
abundance: -
CDR3nt: TGTGCCAGCAGTTTCGAGTCCCCGAATTCATACGAGCAGTACTTC
CDR3aa: CASSFESPNSYEQYF

v_gene: TRBV20-1
d_gene: -
j_gene: TRBJ2-1
abundance: -
CDR3nt: TGCAGTGCTAGAGAAAAGGGGGTCAGAGGCAATGAGCAGTTCTTC
CDR3aa: CSAREKGVRGNEQFF

v_gene: TRBV4-3
d_gene: -
j_gene: TRBJ1-4
abundance: -
CDR3nt: TGCGCCAGCAGCCAAGATATCGGGGGAGATGGGGAAAAACTGTTTTTT
CDR3aa: CASSQDIGGDGEKLFF

v_gene: TRBV29-1
d_gene: TRBD2
j_gene: TRBJ2-1
abundance: many
CDR3nt: TGCAGCGTTGACCCCGGGACTAGCGGGAGAAATGAGCAGTTCTTC
CDR3aa: CSVDPGTSGRNEQFF

v_gene: TRBV6-1
d_gene: -
j_gene: TRBJ1-1
abundance: many
CDR3nt: TGTGCCAGCAGGCTCGGCAAAGACACTGAAGCTTTCTTT
CDR3aa: CASRLGKDTEAFF

v_gene: TRBV2
d_gene: -
j_gene: TRBJ2-1
abundance: few
CDR3nt: TGTGCCAGCAGTGAAGCCGGGCTGTCCAATGAGCAGTTCTTC
CDR3aa: CASSEAGLSNEQFF

v_gene: TRBV24-1
d_gene: -
j_gene: TRBJ1-1
abundance: few
CDR3nt: TGTGCCACCAGTGACCTACGAGGGTCTGAAGCTTTCTTT
CDR3aa: CATSDLRGSEAFF

v_gene: TRBV6-5
d_gene: -
j_gene: TRBJ2-2
abundance: few
CDR3nt: TGTGCCAGCAGGCACACCGGGGAGCTGTTTTTT
CDR3aa: CASRHTGELFF

v_gene: TRBV10-2
d_gene: -
j_gene: TRBJ2-3
abundance: few
CDR3nt: TGCGCCAGCAGTGAGGGGCTAGCCTTGTCCACAGATACGCAGTATTTT
CDR3aa: CASSEGLALSTDTQYF

v_gene: TRBV7-9
d_gene: -
j_gene: TRBJ2-5
abundance: few
CDR3nt: TGTGCCAGCAGCTTAGCGATCCGGGGTGAGACCCAGTACTTC
CDR3aa: CASSLAIRGETQYF

v_gene: TRBV11-2
d_gene: -
j_gene: TRBJ2-7
abundance: few
CDR3nt: TGTGCCAGCAGCTTATATCCCAACCGCGAGGCTCTCTACGAGCAGTACTTC
CDR3aa: CASSLYPNREALYEQYF

v_gene: TRBV7-9
d_gene: TRBD1
j_gene: TRBJ1-2
abundance: many
CDR3nt: TGTGCCAGCAGCCTGGGGACAGGGACTATCAATGGCTACACCTTC
CDR3aa: CASSLGTGTINGYTF

v_gene: TRBV6-2/TRBV6-3
d_gene: TRBD1
j_gene: TRBJ2-4
abundance: -
CDR3nt: TGTGCCAGCAGTTACGGCAGGGGGCCGGCCAAAAACATTCAGTACTTC
CDR3aa: CASSYGRGPAKNIQYF

v_gene: TRBV29-1
d_gene: TRBD1
j_gene: TRBJ2-7
abundance: many
CDR3nt: TGCAGCGTTGAAGCCGACAGGGGGTTGACCTACGAGCAGTACTTC
CDR3aa: CSVEADRGLTYEQYF

v_gene: TRBV19
d_gene: -
j_gene: TRBJ2-3
abundance: -
CDR3nt: TGTGCCAGTAGTGCTACAGGGAGGAGCACAGATACGCAGTATTTT
CDR3aa: CASSATGRSTDTQYF

v_gene: TRBV7-3
d_gene: TRBD1
j_gene: TRBJ1-2
abundance: few
CDR3nt: TGTGCCAGCAGCAATGGGGGACAGGGGGTCAGTGGCTACACCTTC
CDR3aa: CASSNGGQGVSGYTF

v_gene: TRBV5-1
d_gene: TRBD2
j_gene: TRBJ2-1
abundance: -
CDR3nt: TGCGCCAGCAGCTTGAGTCGAGTTGGGGGAGGGCCCTCGATGAATGAGCAGTTCTTC
CDR3aa: CASSLSRVGGGPSMNEQFF

v_gene: TRBV6-5
d_gene: TRBD2
j_gene: TRBJ2-5
abundance: few
CDR3nt: TGTGCCGGAACACTAGCGGGTGAGACCCAGTACTTC
CDR3aa: CAGTLAGETQYF

v_gene: TRBV19
d_gene: -
j_gene: TRBJ2-7
abundance: -
CDR3nt: TGTGGTAAGCGGAGCTACGAGCAGTACTTC
CDR3aa: CGKRSYEQYF

v_gene: TRBV28
d_gene: -
j_gene: TRBJ2-7
abundance: -
CDR3nt: TGTGCCAGCAGTTCCCGGGGCCCGCGGGAGCAGTACTTC
CDR3aa: CASSSRGPREQYF

v_gene: TRBV7-9
d_gene: -
j_gene: TRBJ2-7
abundance: many
CDR3nt: TGTGCCAGCACCTCCGCCGTTCGACCTCGGGACGAGCAGTACTTC
CDR3aa: CASTSAVRPRDEQYF

v_gene: TRBV5-1
d_gene: TRBD2
j_gene: TRBJ2-1
abundance: many
CDR3nt: TGCGCCAGCGGCGTACTAGCGGGGAATGAGCAGTTCTTC
CDR3aa: CASGVLAGNEQFF

v_gene: TRBV29-1
d_gene: TRBD1
j_gene: TRBJ1-4
abundance: few
CDR3nt: TGCAGCGTCTATCAGGGACAGACTAATGAAAAACTGTTTTTT
CDR3aa: CSVYQGQTNEKLFF

v_gene: TRBV10-3
d_gene: -
j_gene: TRBJ2-5
abundance: many
CDR3nt: TGTGCCATCAGTGAGTCGCAAAATAAGAGGACCCAGTACTTC
CDR3aa: CAISESQNKRTQYF

v_gene: TRBV12-3/TRBV12-4
d_gene: -
j_gene: TRBJ1-5
abundance: many
CDR3nt: TGTGCCAGCAGTTTAGCGGGGTACAATCAGCCCCAGCATTTT
CDR3aa: CASSLAGYNQPQHF

v_gene: TRBV7-3
d_gene: TRBD2
j_gene: TRBJ2-1
abundance: few
CDR3nt: TGTGCCAGCAGCTTAACGCGGCGGGGGAGAGACGAGCAGTTCTTC
CDR3aa: CASSLTRRGRDEQFF

v_gene: TRBV7-3
d_gene: -
j_gene: TRBJ2-3
abundance: many
CDR3nt: TGTGCCAAAAAGACCGGATCAGGCACAGATACGCAGTATTTT
CDR3aa: CAKKTGSGTDTQYF

v_gene: TRBV27
d_gene: -
j_gene: TRBJ1-3
abundance: -
CDR3nt: TGTGCCAGCGGGGATCGGGGGGGAAACACCATATATTTT
CDR3aa: CASGDRGGNTIYF

v_gene: TRBV24-1
d_gene: -
j_gene: TRBJ2-3
abundance: few
CDR3nt: TGTGCCACCAGTGAGGGACTTAAGCAGTATTTT
CDR3aa: CATSEGLKQYF

v_gene: TRBV7-2
d_gene: -
j_gene: TRBJ2-3
abundance: many
CDR3nt: TGTGCCAGCAGCTTATTGGCAGGGGCCACCACAGATACGCAGTATTTT
CDR3aa: CASSLLAGATTDTQYF

v_gene: TRBV3-1
d_gene: -
j_gene: TRBJ2-3
abundance: few
CDR3nt: TGTGCCAGCAGCCAAGAATACGTGGGTCCTGCCACAGATACGCAGTATTTT
CDR3aa: CASSQEYVGPATDTQYF

v_gene: TRBV6-5
d_gene: -
j_gene: TRBJ2-1
abundance: -
CDR3nt: TGTGCCAGCAGTTACTTTGTACCAGGGGAGGAAAACAATGAGCAGTTCTTC
CDR3aa: CASSYFVPGEENNEQFF

v_gene: TRBV5-6
d_gene: TRBD1
j_gene: TRBJ2-7
abundance: -
CDR3nt: TGTGCCAGCAGCATCGGACAGGGGGTTATCAAGCAGTACTTC
CDR3aa: CASSIGQGVIKQYF

v_gene: TRBV4-3
d_gene: -
j_gene: TRBJ1-2
abundance: -
CDR3nt: TGCGCCAGCAGCCAAGCAAACAGGGTGTGGGATGGCTACACCTTC
CDR3aa: CASSQANRVWDGYTF

v_gene: TRBV19
d_gene: TRBD1
j_gene: TRBJ2-7
abundance: -
CDR3nt: TGTGCCAGTAGTGTACAGGGGGCGCGGGAGCAGTACTTC
CDR3aa: CASSVQGAREQYF

v_gene: TRBV4-2
d_gene: TRBD1
j_gene: TRBJ2-1
abundance: -
CDR3nt: TGTGCCAGCAGCCAAGGAACCGGGACAGGGGATGAGCAGTTCTTC
CDR3aa: CASSQGTGTGDEQFF

v_gene: TRBV6-5
d_gene: -
j_gene: TRBJ2-3
abundance: few
CDR3nt: TGTGCCAGCAAACCCGATACGCAGTATTTT
CDR3aa: CASKPDTQYF

v_gene: TRBV20-1
d_gene: -
j_gene: TRBJ2-7
abundance: -
CDR3nt: TGCAGTGCTAGAGGACTTCCTTCCTACGAGCAGTACTTC
CDR3aa: CSARGLPSYEQYF

v_gene: TRBV20-1
d_gene: -
j_gene: TRBJ2-3
abundance: once
CDR3nt: TGCAGTGCTAGTCCACAGGGAGATACGCGGTATTTT
CDR3aa: CSASPQGDTRYF

v_gene: TRBV12-3/TRBV12-4
d_gene: -
j_gene: TRBJ2-1
abundance: -
CDR3nt: TGTGCCAGCACCCTCCGGGTATCCAACAATGAGCAGTTCTTC
CDR3aa: CASTLRVSNNEQFF

v_gene: TRBV25-1
d_gene: -
j_gene: TRBJ2-2
abundance: -
CDR3nt: TGTGCCAGCAGTGGCCGGGCCTCGAGTACCGGGGAGCTGTTTTTT
CDR3aa: CASSGRASSTGELFF

v_gene: TRBV6-2/TRBV6-3
d_gene: TRBD1
j_gene: TRBJ2-7
abundance: -
CDR3nt: TGTGCCAGCAGTTACCAACCCACGACCGGGACAGGGAAGCAGTACTTC
CDR3aa: CASSYQPTTGTGKQYF

v_gene: TRBV29-1
d_gene: TRBD2
j_gene: TRBJ2-1
abundance: -
CDR3nt: TGCAGCGTTGAAGACTTACTAGCGCTGAGCTCCTACAATGAGCAGTTCTTC
CDR3aa: CSVEDLLALSSYNEQFF

v_gene: TRBV7-3
d_gene: TRBD2
j_gene: TRBJ2-3
abundance: few
CDR3nt: TGTGCCAGCAGCTTAGGACTAGCGGGGATAGATACGCAGTATTTT
CDR3aa: CASSLGLAGIDTQYF

v_gene: TRBV7-9
d_gene: -
j_gene: TRBJ1-3
abundance: -
CDR3nt: TGTGCCAGCAGCTTAGTGTCCCGCGCCACTGGAAACACCATATATTTT
CDR3aa: CASSLVSRATGNTIYF

v_gene: TRBV5-1
d_gene: TRBD1
j_gene: TRBJ2-7
abundance: few
CDR3nt: TGCGCCAGCAGCGCCGGGACAGGGGGCCACGAGCAGTACTTC
CDR3aa: CASSAGTGGHEQYF

v_gene: TRBV6-1
d_gene: TRBD2
j_gene: TRBJ2-7
abundance: many
CDR3nt: TGTGCCAGCAGTGAAGAACTAGCGGGAGCCTACGAGCAGTACTTC
CDR3aa: CASSEELAGAYEQYF

v_gene: TRBV2
d_gene: -
j_gene: TRBJ1-3
abundance: -
CDR3nt: TGTGCCAGCAGTGAGAAGACAAGAGGAAACACCATATATTTT
CDR3aa: CASSEKTRGNTIYF

v_gene: TRBV5-8
d_gene: TRBD1
j_gene: TRBJ2-1
abundance: -
CDR3nt: TGTGCCAGCAGCCACAGGGGGCGTAAAGATGAGCAGTTCTTC
CDR3aa: CASSHRGRKDEQFF

v_gene: TRBV4-3
d_gene: -
j_gene: TRBJ1-3
abundance: -
CDR3nt: TGCGCCAGCAGCCAAGATTTGACAGGCAGAAACACCATATATTTT
CDR3aa: CASSQDLTGRNTIYF

v_gene: TRBV20-1
d_gene: -
j_gene: TRBJ1-3
abundance: -
CDR3nt: TGCTGTGCTAGTCATGGAAACACCATATATTTT
CDR3aa: CCASHGNTIYF

v_gene: TRBV24-1
d_gene: -
j_gene: TRBJ1-1
abundance: -
CDR3nt: TGTGCCACCCTCAGGGCCATGAACACTGAAGCTTTCTTT
CDR3aa: CATLRAMNTEAFF

v_gene: TRBV20-1
d_gene: TRBD2
j_gene: TRBJ2-3
abundance: many
CDR3nt: TGCAGTGCTGCTATAGCGGGAGTGTCCACAGATACGCAGTATTTT
CDR3aa: CSAAIAGVSTDTQYF